This passage covers 21 T cell receptor beta chains from one sample sequenced in a study of T cell repertoires in cytomegalovirus infection. TCRdb reprocessed the reads via MiXCR and lists one record per CDR3 protein. The sample yields around 740,000 distinct CDR3 sequences, 35% seen once. The sequencing input was PBMCs. These receptors all come from a human donor in good health (CMV status not recorded). Some clones in this sample may be carry-over from other donors' samples.

There are a few counts of this clonotype. The rearrangement uses TRBV7-9 and TRBJ2-1; TRBD2 agrees at 15 bases. The junction had 6 bases not matched to a gene; V was cut back by 5 bases and J by 7 bases. Germline CDR1 reads SEHNR; CDR2 reads FQNEAQ (reference sequence). The CDR3 consists of 16 residues. CDR3 region: CASSITGLAGGNEQFF. CDR3 in DNA: TGTGCCAGCAGCATAACGGGACTAGCGGGAGGTAATGAGCAGTTCTTC.

CDR3 loop: CASSEADRVNEQFF. In DNA form, the CDR3 reads TGTGCCAGCAGTGAAGCGGACAGGGTTAATGAGCAGTTCTTC. V is TRBV6-1 and J is TRBJ2-1, with 8 bases matching TRBD1. The CDR3 runs 14 residues. V shed 0 bases and J 7 bases; nucleotides not matched to a gene: 2. Germline V CDR1 and CDR2: MNHNS, SASEGT.

This clonotype has ten or more counts. The V gene is TRBV28, the J gene TRBJ1-2; D is undetermined. Trimming shortened V by 6 bases and J by 8 bases, and 19 bases separated the two germline ends. CDR1 and CDR2 from the germline V gene are MDHEN and SYDVKM. The CDR3 runs 14 residues. The CDR3 sequence: CASRLGAQRGGYTF. The CDR3 coding sequence is TGTGCCAGCAGACTAGGCGCACAGCGAGGGGGCTACACCTTC.

The chain combines TRBV19 with TRBJ2-7; 9 nucleotides match TRBD2. The trim removed 3 bases at V and 3 bases at J, leaving 6 bases unmatched. The germline gives CDR1 LNHDA, CDR2 SQIVND (reference sequence). The CDR3 has 15 amino acids. The CDR3 is CASSIGSGSFYEQYF. The CDR3 DNA reads TGTGCCAGTAGTATTGGTAGCGGGAGTTTCTACGAGCAGTACTTC.

This clonotype was observed a handful of times. The chain uses TRBV6-8 and TRBJ1-2; D is undetermined. Per germline, CDR1 MNHGY and CDR2 SAAAGT. There are 11 residues in the CDR3. V was clipped by 8 bases and J by 8 bases, with 12 bases between them. The CDR3 region is CASLGWPGYTF. CDR3 bases: TGTGCCAGCTTAGGCTGGCCGGGCTACACCTTC.

Concerning this clonotype itself: A junction end diverges from the germline sequence, so it may reflect a read error. The gene calls are TRBV5-6 and TRBJ2-1, with 10 bases lining up with TRBD2. This CDR3 is 13 amino acids long. Looked up from germline, CDR1 is SGHDT and CDR2 is YYEEEE. The CDR3 DNA follows: TGTGCCAGCAGCCCCGCGGGACTAGCGATCTCCGACTTC. This translates into CASSPAGLAISDF.

This sequence joins TRBV6-6 and TRBJ2-3; D is tentatively TRBD1 or TRBD2 (5 bases each). The CDR3 runs 14 residues. CDR1 and CDR2 from the germline V gene are MNHNY and SVGAGI (reference sequence). With 2 bases removed from V and 6 bases from J, the gap between germline ends came to 12 bases. DNA of the CDR3: TGTGCCAGCAGTTACAAGCCGGGGCTGGATACGCAGTATTTT. Protein: CASSYKPGLDTQYF.

This clonotype was observed many times. This chain joins TRBV6-2 or TRBV6-3 and TRBJ2-1; a weak D match, TRBD1 (6 bases). The germline CDR1 and CDR2 sequences are MNHEY and SVGEGT. This CDR3 region has 15 residues. V dropped 7 bases and J dropped 3 bases, with 16 bases sitting between them. CDR3 amino acids: CASTLQGTYYNEQFF. The CDR3 nucleotides are TGTGCCAGCACCCTACAGGGAACCTACTACAATGAGCAGTTCTTC.

This clonotype has a handful of counts. The chain has TRBV11-2 and TRBJ2-1; the match to TRBD2 covers 13 bases. CDR3 length: 15 amino acids. V was clipped by 10 bases and J by 7 bases; unmatched bases: 10. Germline CDR1 reads SGHAT; CDR2 reads FQNNGV. The chain's CDR3 is CATTPTSGRLNEQFF. The CDR3 DNA sequence: TGTGCCACCACCCCGACTAGCGGGAGGTTGAATGAGCAGTTCTTC.

The chain links TRBV7-3 to TRBJ2-3; D might be TRBD1 or TRBD2, each matching 5 bases. Germline V gene lookup returns CDR1 SGHTA and CDR2 FQGTGA. The CDR3 has 15 residues. The germline V and J ends were trimmed by 4 bases and 2 bases, with 13 bases remaining between them. CDR3: CASSSLGTVTDTQYF. The CDR3 DNA sequence: TGTGCCAGCAGCTCACTCGGGACGGTCACAGATACGCAGTATTTT. Together with reference TRBV7-3 and TRBJ2-3, the CDR3 gives the full variable domain: GAGVSQTPSNKVTEKGKYVELRCDPISGHTALYWYRQSLGQGPEFLIYFQGTGAADDSGLPNDRFFAVRPEGSVSTLKIQRTERGDSAVYLCASSSLGTVTDTQYFGPGTRLTVL.

The rearrangement uses TRBV29-1 and TRBJ1-1; possible D gene TRBD1, 5 bases. The CDR3 totals 11 residues. Germline CDR1 SQVTM, CDR2 ANQGSEA. The ends were cut back, 7 bases at V and 3 bases at J, with 9 bases in the middle. CDR3 loop: CSGGRDTEAFF. Here the CDR3 DNA reads TGCAGCGGGGGACGAGACACTGAAGCTTTCTTT.

The rearrangement uses TRBV29-1 and TRBJ2-5, with D perhaps TRBD2 (6 bases). CDR1 and CDR2 (germline): SQVTM, ANQGSEA. Trimming cost V 0 bases and J 4 bases, with 9 bases left between them. This CDR3 is 13 amino acids long. In nucleotides, the CDR3 is TGCAGCGTTGAAGACGGAGGGGTAGAGACCCAGTACTTC. Encoded protein: CSVEDGGVETQYF.

CDR3 residues: CASSRGWGQGETHSTQPQHF. In DNA form, the CDR3 reads TGTGCCAGCAGCCGAGGTTGGGGACAGGGGGAGACCCATAGCACCCAGCCCCAGCATTTT. The V gene is TRBV7-4, the J gene TRBJ1-5; 11 bases line up with TRBD1. With 5 bases clipped from V and 7 bases from J, the junction kept 22 bases outside the gene matches. There are 20 residues in the CDR3. Germline-derived CDR1 and CDR2 are SGHVT and SQSDAQ. Complete variable domain (other parts from reference TRBV7-4 and TRBJ1-5): GAGVSQSPRYKVAKRGRDVALRCDSISGHVTLYWYRQTLGQGSEVLTYSQSDAQRDKSGRPSGRFSAERPERSVSTLKIQRTEQGDSAVYLCASSRGWGQGETHSTQPQHFGDGTRLSIL.

The CDR3 reads CASSESTFRGYTF. CDR3 sequence (DNA): TGTGCCAGCAGTGAATCTACATTTCGGGGCTACACCTTC. This chain uses TRBV25-1 with TRBJ1-2; no reliable D call. Germline assignment: CDR1 MGHDK and CDR2 SYGVNS. Trimming shortened V by 1 base and J by 8 bases, and 11 bases separated the two germline ends. The CDR3 consists of 13 residues.

The rearrangement joins TRBV7-6 to TRBJ2-3; 12 bases fit TRBD2. Germline V CDR1 and CDR2: SGHVS, FNYEAQ. The CDR3 has 16 amino acids. Trimming removed 4 bases from V and 8 bases from J; junction bases left unmatched: 10. CDR3 in DNA: TGTGCCAGCAGCTGCGGACTAGCGGGATGGAATGGTACGCAGTATTTT. Encoded protein: CASSCGLAGWNGTQYF.

The CDR3 DNA reads as TGTGCCAGCAGCGACGAAACTGGACAGACTTACTACCAAGAGACCCAGTACTTC. This codes for CASSDETGQTYYQETQYF. This chain joins TRBV12-3 or TRBV12-4 and TRBJ2-5; D may be TRBD1 (6 bases). The CDR3 has 18 residues. Trimming shortened V by 6 bases and J by 0 bases, and 23 bases separated the two germline ends.

In the case of this clonotype: Because the CDR3 is missing its conserved closing phenylalanine or tryptophan, this is likely a read error. This chain links TRBV20-1 with TRBJ2-5; no clear D gene. CDR3 length: 14 amino acids. Germline CDR1 and CDR2: DFQATT and SNEGSKA (reference sequence). Trimming removed 3 bases from V and 5 bases from J, with 16 bases in between. DNA of the CDR3: TGCAGTGCTAGCAGTGACCGGAGCTACGAGACCCAGTACTTA. Encoded protein: CSASSDRSYETQYL.

Only a few counts were recorded for this clonotype. V usage is TRBV10-3 and J usage is TRBJ1-1; 10 nucleotides line up with TRBD1. V dropped 6 bases and J dropped 1; count of bases not matched to a gene: 5. This CDR3 region has 15 residues. Germline assignment: CDR1 ENHRY and CDR2 SYGVKD. The chain's CDR3 is CAIRQTGGRNTEAFF. The CDR3 nucleotides are TGTGCCATCAGGCAGACAGGGGGCCGGAACACTGAAGCTTTCTTT.

The sample holds a few counts of this clonotype. This chain connects TRBV29-1 to TRBJ2-1, with 9 nucleotides matching TRBD2. Germline V gene lookup returns CDR1 SQVTM and CDR2 ANQGSEA. J gave up 8 bases and V 7 bases, and 18 bases lay outside the gene matches. CDR3 length: 16 amino acids. CDR3 protein: CSAEVGAGGLADEQFF. The CDR3 coding sequence is TGCAGCGCTGAGGTCGGGGCGGGGGGGCTCGCCGATGAGCAGTTCTTC.

This clonotype showed up just a few times. The chain carries TRBV7-2 and TRBJ1-3; 7 bases line up with TRBD1. This CDR3 is 14 amino acids long. Trimming took 5 bases from V and 3 from J; bases not matched to a gene: 4. Germline V gives CDR1 SGHTA, CDR2 FQGNSA. The CDR3 bases are TGTGCCAGCAGCGCAAACAGGGGTGGAAACACCATATATTTT. Encoded protein: CASSANRGGNTIYF.

This clonotype was picked up a small number of times. CDR3 DNA: TGTGCCAGCAGCTTGGGGTCCCTCGGGCACACTGAAGCTTTCTTT. Translation: CASSLGSLGHTEAFF. This chain joins TRBV5-4 and TRBJ1-1; D is unresolved. Germline loops: CDR1 SGHNT, CDR2 YYREEE (reference sequence). The V gene lost 0 bases and the J gene lost 3 bases, with 12 bases spanning the gap. The CDR3 runs to 15 residues.